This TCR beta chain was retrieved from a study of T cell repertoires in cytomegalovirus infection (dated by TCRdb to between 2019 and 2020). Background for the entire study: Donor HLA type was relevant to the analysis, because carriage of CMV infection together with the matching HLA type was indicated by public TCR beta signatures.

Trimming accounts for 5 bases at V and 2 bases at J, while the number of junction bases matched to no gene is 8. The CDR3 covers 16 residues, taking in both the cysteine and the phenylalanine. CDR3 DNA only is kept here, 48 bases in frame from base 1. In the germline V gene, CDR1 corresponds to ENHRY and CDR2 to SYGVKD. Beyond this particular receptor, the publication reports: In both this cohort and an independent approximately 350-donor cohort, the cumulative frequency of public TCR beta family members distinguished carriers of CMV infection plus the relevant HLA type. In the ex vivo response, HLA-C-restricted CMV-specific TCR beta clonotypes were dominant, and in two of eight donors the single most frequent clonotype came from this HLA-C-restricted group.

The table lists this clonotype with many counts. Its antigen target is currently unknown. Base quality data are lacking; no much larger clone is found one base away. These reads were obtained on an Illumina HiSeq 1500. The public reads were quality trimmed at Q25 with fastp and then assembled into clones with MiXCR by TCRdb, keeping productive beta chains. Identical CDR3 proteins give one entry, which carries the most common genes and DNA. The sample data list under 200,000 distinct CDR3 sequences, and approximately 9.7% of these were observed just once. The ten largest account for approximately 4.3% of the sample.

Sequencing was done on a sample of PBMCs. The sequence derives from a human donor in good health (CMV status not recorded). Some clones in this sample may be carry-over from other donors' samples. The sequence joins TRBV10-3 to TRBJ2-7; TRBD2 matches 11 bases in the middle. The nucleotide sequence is TGTGCCATCAGTCGCGGACTAGCGGGCTCTACCTACGAGCAGTACTTC. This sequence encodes CAISRGLAGSTYEQYF.